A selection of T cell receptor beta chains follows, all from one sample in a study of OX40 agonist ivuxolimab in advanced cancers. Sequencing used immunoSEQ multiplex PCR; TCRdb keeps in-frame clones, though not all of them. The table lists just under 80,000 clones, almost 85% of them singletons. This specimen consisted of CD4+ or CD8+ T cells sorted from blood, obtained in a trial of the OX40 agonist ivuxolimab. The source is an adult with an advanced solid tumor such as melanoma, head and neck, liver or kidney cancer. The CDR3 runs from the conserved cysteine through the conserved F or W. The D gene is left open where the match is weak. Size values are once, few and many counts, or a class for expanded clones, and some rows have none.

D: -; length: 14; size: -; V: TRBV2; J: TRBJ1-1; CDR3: CARTVSQGSTEAFF; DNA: TGTGCCAGGACGGTATCTCAGGGGAGCACTGAAGCTTTCTTT
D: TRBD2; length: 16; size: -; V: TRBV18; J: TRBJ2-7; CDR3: CASSPGLAGGLLEQYF; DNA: TGTGCCAGCTCACCCGGACTAGCGGGGGGTTTGCTCGAGCAGTACTTC
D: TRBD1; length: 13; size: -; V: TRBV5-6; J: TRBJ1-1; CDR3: CASSLGQGFEAFF; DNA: TGTGCCAGCAGCTTGGGACAGGGGTTTGAAGCTTTCTTT
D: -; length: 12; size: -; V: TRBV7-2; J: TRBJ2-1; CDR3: CASSLGSPGQFF; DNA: TGTGCCAGCAGCTTAGGTTCTCCTGGGCAGTTCTTC
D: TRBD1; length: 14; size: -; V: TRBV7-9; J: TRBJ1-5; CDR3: CASSPDRGNQPQHF; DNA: TGTGCCAGCAGCCCTGACAGGGGGAATCAGCCCCAGCATTTT
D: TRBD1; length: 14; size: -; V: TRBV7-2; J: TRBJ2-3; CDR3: CASSLGDREDTQYF; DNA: TGTGCCAGCAGCTTAGGGGACAGGGAAGATACGCAGTATTTT
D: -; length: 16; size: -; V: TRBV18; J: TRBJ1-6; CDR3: CASSPRNRADNSPLHF; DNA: TGTGCCAGCTCACCACGGAACCGGGCAGATAATTCACCCCTCCACTTT
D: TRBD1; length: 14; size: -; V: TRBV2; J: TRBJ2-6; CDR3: CAIGTGAGANVLTF; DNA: TGTGCCATTGGGACAGGGGCTGGGGCCAACGTCCTGACTTTC
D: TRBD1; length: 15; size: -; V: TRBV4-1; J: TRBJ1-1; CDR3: CASRRTGGRDTEAFF; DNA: TGCGCCAGCAGGCGCACAGGGGGCCGGGACACTGAAGCTTTCTTT
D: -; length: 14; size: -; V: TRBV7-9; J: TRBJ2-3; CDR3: CASSSSGGADTQYF; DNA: TGTGCCAGCAGCTCATCCGGGGGAGCGGATACGCAGTATTTT
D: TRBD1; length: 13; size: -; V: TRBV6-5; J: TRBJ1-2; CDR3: CASSRGGDYGYTF; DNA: TGTGCCAGCAGTCGAGGGGGCGACTATGGCTACACCTTC
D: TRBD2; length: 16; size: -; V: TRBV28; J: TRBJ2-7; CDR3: CASRGTSGGDSYEQYF; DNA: TGTGCCAGCAGAGGGACTAGCGGGGGGGATTCCTACGAGCAGTACTTC
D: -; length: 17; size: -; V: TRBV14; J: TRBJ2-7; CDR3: CASSQDLRRGVHYEQYF; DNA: TGTGCCAGCAGCCAAGATCTTAGGAGAGGCGTGCACTACGAGCAGTACTTC
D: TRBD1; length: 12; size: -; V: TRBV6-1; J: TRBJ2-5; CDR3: CASRGQGETQYF; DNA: TGTGCCAGCAGGGGACAGGGAGAGACCCAGTACTTC
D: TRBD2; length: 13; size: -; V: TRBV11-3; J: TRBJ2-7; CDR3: CASSFRGGDEQYF; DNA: TGTGCCAGCAGCTTTCGGGGGGGAGACGAGCAGTACTTC
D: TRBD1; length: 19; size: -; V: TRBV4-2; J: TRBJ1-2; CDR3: CASSQDLSSGTGANYGYTF; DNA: TGTGCCAGCAGCCAAGATCTCTCCTCCGGGACAGGAGCTAACTATGGCTACACCTTC
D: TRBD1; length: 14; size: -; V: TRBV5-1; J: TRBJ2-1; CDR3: CASSIGQGGNEQFF; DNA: TGCGCCAGCAGCATTGGACAGGGGGGCAATGAGCAGTTCTTC
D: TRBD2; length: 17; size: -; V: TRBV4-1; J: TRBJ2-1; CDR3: CASSQPTSGRAGNEQFF; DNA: TGCGCCAGCAGCCAACCGACTAGCGGGAGAGCGGGCAATGAGCAGTTCTTC
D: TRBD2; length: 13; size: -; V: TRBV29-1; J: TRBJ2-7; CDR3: CSVMTSGEYEQYF; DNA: TGCAGCGTCATGACTAGCGGGGAATACGAGCAGTACTTC
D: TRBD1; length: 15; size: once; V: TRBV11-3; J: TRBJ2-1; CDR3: CASSLTGQGFNEQFF; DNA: TGTGCCAGCAGCCTCACGGGACAGGGCTTCAATGAGCAGTTCTTC
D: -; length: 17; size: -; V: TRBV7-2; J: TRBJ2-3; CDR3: CASSPQIRGGPADTQYF; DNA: TGTGCCAGCAGCCCACAGATAAGGGGGGGGCCGGCAGATACGCAGTATTTT
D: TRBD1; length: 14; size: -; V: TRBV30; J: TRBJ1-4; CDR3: CATDRGRRGEKLFF; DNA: TGTGCCACTGACAGGGGGCGTAGAGGGGAAAAACTGTTTTTT
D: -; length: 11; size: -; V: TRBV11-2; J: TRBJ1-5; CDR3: CASRVDQPQHF; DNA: TGTGCCAGCAGAGTTGATCAGCCCCAGCATTTT
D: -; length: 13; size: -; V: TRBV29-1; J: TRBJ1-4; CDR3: CSMRGTNNEKLFF; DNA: TGCAGCATGCGCGGGACGAATAATGAAAAACTGTTTTTT
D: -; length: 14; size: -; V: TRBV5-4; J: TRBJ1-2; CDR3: CASSLSSNIYGYTF; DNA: TGTGCCAGCAGCTTGAGTTCGAATATCTATGGCTACACCTTC
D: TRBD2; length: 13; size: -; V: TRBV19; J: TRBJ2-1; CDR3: CASTAGERNEQFF; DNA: TGTGCCAGTACGGCGGGGGAAAGGAATGAGCAGTTCTTC
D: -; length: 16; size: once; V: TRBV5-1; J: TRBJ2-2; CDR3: CASRTDPGTQTGELFF; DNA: TGCGCCAGCAGAACAGATCCAGGTACCCAAACCGGGGAGCTGTTTTTT
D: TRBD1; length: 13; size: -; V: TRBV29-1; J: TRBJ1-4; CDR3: CSVRQGANEKLFF; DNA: TGCAGCGTTCGACAGGGGGCTAATGAAAAACTGTTTTTT
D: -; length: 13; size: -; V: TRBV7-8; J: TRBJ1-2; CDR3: CASSLGSLYGYTF; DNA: TGTGCCAGCAGCCTAGGGTCGCTATATGGCTACACCTTC
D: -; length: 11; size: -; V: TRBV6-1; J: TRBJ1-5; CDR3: CASSVNQPQHF; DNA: TGTGCCAGCAGCGTGAATCAGCCCCAGCATTTT
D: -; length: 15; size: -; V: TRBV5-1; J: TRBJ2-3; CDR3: CASSGLGQSTDTQYF; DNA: TGCGCCAGCAGCGGGTTAGGGCAGAGCACAGATACGCAGTATTTT
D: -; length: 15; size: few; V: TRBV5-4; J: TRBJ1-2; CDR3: CASSLARQGNERYTF; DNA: TGTGCCAGCAGCTTGGCACGTCAGGGGAACGAGAGATACACCTTC
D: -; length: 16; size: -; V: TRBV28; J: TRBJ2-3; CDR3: CASSIPGLIGTDTQYF; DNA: TGTGCCAGCAGTATACCGGGACTCATTGGCACAGATACGCAGTATTTT
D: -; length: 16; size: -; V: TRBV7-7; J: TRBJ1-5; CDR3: CASSLRPGRADQPQHF; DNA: TGTGCCAGCAGCTTACGCCCAGGTAGGGCGGATCAGCCCCAGCATTTT
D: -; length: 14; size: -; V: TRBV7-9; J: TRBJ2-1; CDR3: CASSWADGYNEQFF; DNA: TGTGCCAGCAGCTGGGCGGACGGGTACAATGAGCAGTTCTTC
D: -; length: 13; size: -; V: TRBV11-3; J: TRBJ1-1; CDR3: CASSLEADTEAFF; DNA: TGTGCCAGCAGCTTAGAGGCGGACACTGAAGCTTTCTTT
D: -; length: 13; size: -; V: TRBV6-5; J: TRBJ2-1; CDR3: CASRPRSDNEQFF; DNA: TGTGCCAGCAGGCCCAGGTCAGACAATGAGCAGTTCTTC
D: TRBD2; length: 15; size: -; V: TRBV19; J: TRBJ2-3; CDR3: CASSIVAGGRDTQYF; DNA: TGTGCCAGTAGTATAGTTGCGGGGGGGAGAGATACGCAGTATTTT
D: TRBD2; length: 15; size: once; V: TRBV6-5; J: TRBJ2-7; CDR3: CASSRLAGGIYEQYF; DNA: TGTGCCAGCAGTCGACTAGCGGGAGGGATCTACGAGCAGTACTTC
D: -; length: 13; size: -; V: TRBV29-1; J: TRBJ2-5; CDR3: CSVDEGAGETQYF; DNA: TGCAGCGTTGATGAGGGTGCAGGAGAGACCCAGTACTTC
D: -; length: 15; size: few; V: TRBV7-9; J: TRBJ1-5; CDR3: CASSLGTAGNQPQHF; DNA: TGTGCCAGCAGCTTAGGAACTGCAGGTAATCAGCCCCAGCATTTT
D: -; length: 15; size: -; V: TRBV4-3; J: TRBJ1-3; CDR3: CASRRREGSGNTIYF; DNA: TGCGCCAGCAGACGTCGGGAAGGATCTGGAAACACCATATATTTT
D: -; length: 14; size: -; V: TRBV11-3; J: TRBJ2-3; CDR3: CASSLFGSEGTQYF; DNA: TGTGCCAGCAGCTTATTCGGGAGTGAAGGTACGCAGTATTTT
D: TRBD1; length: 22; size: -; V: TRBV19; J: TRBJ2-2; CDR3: CASSPSVQPFSRQRDSTGELFF; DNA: TGTGCCAGTAGCCCGAGCGTACAGCCGTTCAGCAGACAGAGGGACAGCACCGGGGAGCTGTTTTTT
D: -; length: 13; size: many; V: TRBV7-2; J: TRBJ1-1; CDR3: CASNRQMNTEAFF; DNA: TGTGCCAGCAACCGTCAAATGAACACTGAAGCTTTCTTT
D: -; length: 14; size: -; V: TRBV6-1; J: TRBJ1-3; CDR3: CASSETTPGNTIYF; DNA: TGTGCCAGCAGTGAAACCACCCCTGGAAACACCATATATTTT
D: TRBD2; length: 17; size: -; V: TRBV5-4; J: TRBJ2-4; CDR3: CASTHGGGGGTQNIQYF; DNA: TGTGCCAGCACTCACGGGGGAGGCGGGGGGACCCAAAACATTCAGTACTTC
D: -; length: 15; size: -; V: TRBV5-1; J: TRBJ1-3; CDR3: CASSLVAGYGNTIYF; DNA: TGCGCCAGCAGCTTGGTCGCAGGGTACGGAAACACCATATATTTT
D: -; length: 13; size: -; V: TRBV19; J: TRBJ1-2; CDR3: CASSMHQSYGYTF; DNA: TGTGCCAGTAGTATGCACCAATCCTATGGCTACACCTTC
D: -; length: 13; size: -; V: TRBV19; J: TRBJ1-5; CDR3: CASSPTENQPQHF; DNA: TGTGCCAGTAGTCCGACAGAGAATCAGCCCCAGCATTTT
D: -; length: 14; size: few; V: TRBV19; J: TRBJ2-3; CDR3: CASTYTGSTDTQYF; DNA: TGTGCCAGTACCTATACAGGGAGCACAGATACGCAGTATTTT
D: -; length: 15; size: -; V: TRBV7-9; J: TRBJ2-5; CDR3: CASSSTRGYQETQYF; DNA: TGTGCCAGCAGTTCGACAAGGGGGTACCAAGAGACCCAGTACTTC
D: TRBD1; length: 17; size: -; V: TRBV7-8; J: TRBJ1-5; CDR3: CASSLGTGPGGHQPQHF; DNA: TGTGCCAGCAGCTTAGGGACAGGGCCTGGGGGGCATCAGCCCCAGCATTTT
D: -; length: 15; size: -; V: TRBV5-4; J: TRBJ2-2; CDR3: CASSSGTSFSGELFF; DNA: TGTGCCAGCAGCTCGGGGACATCTTTCTCCGGGGAGCTGTTTTTT
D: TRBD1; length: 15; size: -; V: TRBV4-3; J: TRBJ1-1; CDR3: CASSQDDRVNTEAFF; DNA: TGCGCCAGCAGCCAAGACGACAGGGTGAACACTGAAGCTTTCTTT
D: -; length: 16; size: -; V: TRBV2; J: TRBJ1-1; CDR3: CASSEMWTVLNTEAFF; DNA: TGTGCCAGCAGTGAAATGTGGACAGTTCTGAACACTGAAGCTTTCTTT